These 32 T cell receptor beta chains were all obtained from the same sample, sequenced in a study of blood T cell repertoires in COVID-19. Only in-frame clones appear in the TCRdb table, and some are missing; sequencing was by immunoSEQ multiplex PCR. The data show about 180,000 clones, approximately 82% seen once. The sample taken for sequencing was PBMCs or T cells enriched from blood (not recorded which). These receptors came from a man aged 50 to 60 who had recovered from COVID-19.

The V gene is TRBV5-4, the J gene TRBJ1-5, with D possibly being TRBD1 (5 bases). Per the germline V gene, CDR1 is SGHNT and CDR2 is YYREEE (reference sequence). V lost 1 base and J lost 1, with 9 bases in between. This CDR3 is built from 15 residues. For the CDR3, the DNA is TGTGCCAGCAGCTTGTGGGGGGTCAGCAATCAGCCCCAGCATTTT. Translation: CASSLWGVSNQPQHF.

This clone was seen many times. The V call is TRBV18, the J call TRBJ1-4; D gene ambiguous. Trimming left V 3 bases short and J 2 bases short, with 7 bases between. Germline CDR1 and CDR2: KGHSH and LQKENI. The CDR3 runs to 14 residues. The CDR3 DNA follows: TGTGCCAGCTCACCGGAGAGGACTAATGAAAAACTGTTTTTT. The encoded protein is CASSPERTNEKLFF.

The V and J genes are TRBV2 and TRBJ1-2, with 9 positions matching TRBD1. The CDR3 has 13 amino acids. V lost 6 bases and J lost 2; bases outside the gene matches: 1. Per the germline V gene, CDR1 is SNHLY and CDR2 is FYNNEI. The CDR3 here is CASRGTGNYGYTF. The DNA of the CDR3 is TGTGCCAGCAGAGGGACAGGGAACTATGGCTACACCTTC.

The V and J genes are TRBV2 and TRBJ2-1, with 9 bases that match TRBD2. The ends lost 1 base at V and 4 bases at J; junction bases unmatched: 5. Looked up from germline, CDR1 is SNHLY and CDR2 is FYNNEI. The CDR3 runs 16 residues. CDR3 amino acids: CASSEVLAGKYNEQFF. The CDR3 DNA reads TGTGCCAGCAGTGAAGTCCTAGCGGGGAAGTACAATGAGCAGTTCTTC.

This clone was detected only once. The chain combines TRBV5-4 with TRBJ2-1, with TRBD1 identical over 9 bases. This CDR3 has 13 residues. V dropped 4 bases and J dropped 8; count of bases not matched to a gene: 4. CDR1 SGHNT and CDR2 YYREEE come from the germline V gene (reference sequence). CDR3 loop: CASSPGQGDEQFF. The CDR3, as DNA: TGTGCCAGCAGCCCGGGACAGGGAGATGAGCAGTTCTTC.

V is TRBV30 and J is TRBJ1-5; no clear D gene. Germline CDR1 reads GTSNPN; CDR2 reads SVGIG (reference sequence). V lost 4 bases to trimming and J lost 1 base, with 11 bases between them. CDR3 length: 14 amino acids. CDR3 bases: TGTGCCTGGAACTATGGCACAAGCAATCAGCCCCAGCATTTT. Its protein product is CAWNYGTSNQPQHF.

The rearrangement joins TRBV14 to TRBJ1-1, with D maybe TRBD1 (6 bases). The CDR3 extends over 16 amino acids. V dropped 4 bases and J dropped 1 base, with 16 bases sitting between them. Germline assignment: CDR1 SGHDN and CDR2 FVKESK. CDR3 protein: CASSLYTGHSNTEAFF. CDR3 DNA: TGTGCCAGCAGCCTATATACGGGACACTCGAACACTGAAGCTTTCTTT.

The J gene is TRBJ1-2, the V gene TRBV12-5, with TRBD1 as a possible D gene (6 bases). The CDR3 is 14 residues long. V lost 0 bases, J lost 12 bases, and 17 bases lay in between. Germline V gene lookup returns CDR1 LGHNT and CDR2 FRNRAP. The CDR3 DNA reads as TGTGCTAGTGGTTTGGTAACCGGACAGCTGACCCACACCTTC. This encodes CASGLVTGQLTHTF.

The J gene is TRBJ1-2, the V gene TRBV2; 7 positions match TRBD1. The J segment lost 9 bases and the V segment lost 6 bases, leaving 10 bases of the junction unmatched. Germline lookup yields CDR1 SNHLY and CDR2 FYNNEI. CDR3 length: 13 residues. CDR3 bases: TGTGCCAGCAGATCATCTCGACAGGGAAGCTACACCTTC. Encoded protein: CASRSSRQGSYTF.

V usage is TRBV14 and J usage is TRBJ1-1; D may be TRBD1 (6 bases). The length of the CDR3 is 15 residues. Germline V gene sequence: CDR1 SGHDN, CDR2 FVKESK. Trimming removed 0 bases from V and 7 bases from J, with 15 bases in between. The CDR3 loop reads CASSQEQGIFGEAFF. The CDR3 region has the DNA TGTGCCAGCAGCCAAGAACAGGGCATCTTCGGTGAAGCTTTCTTT. Drawing the rest from reference TRBV14 and TRBJ1-1, the complete variable domain is EAGVTQFPSHSVIEKGQTVTLRCDPISGHDNLYWYRRVMGKEIKFLLHFVKESKQDESGMPNNRFLAERTGGTYSTLKVQPAELEDSGVYFCASSQEQGIFGEAFFGQGTRLTVV.

Notes on this clone: The germline gene is not matched at one end of the junction; a read error may be the cause. This chain links TRBV28 with TRBJ1-4; perhaps TRBD1 as D (5 bases). CDR3 length: 16 residues. CDR1 and CDR2 (germline): MDHEN, SYDVKM. This CDR3 reads CASSQRDSTTNEKLFF. CDR3 nucleotides: TGTGCCAGCAGTCAGAGGGACTCCACAACAAATGAAAAACTGTTTTTT.

The gene calls are TRBV6-5 and TRBJ1-6; 7 bases map to TRBD1. This CDR3 has 12 residues. In germline, CDR1 is MNHEY, CDR2 SVGAGI. The chain's CDR3 is CVSRDRNSPLHF. CDR3 in DNA: TGTGTCTCCCGGGACAGAAATTCACCCCTCCACTTT.

The chain carries TRBV5-4 and TRBJ1-5; D uncertain. This CDR3 is built from 14 residues. The V and J ends lost 1 base and 2 bases respectively, with 7 bases between them. CDR1 is SGHNT, CDR2 YYREEE, per germline (reference sequence). CDR3: CASSLLPGNQPQHF. Here the CDR3 DNA reads TGTGCCAGCAGCTTGTTGCCAGGCAATCAGCCCCAGCATTTT.

The CDR3 sequence is CSPRTSERGTGELFF. CDR3 DNA: TGCAGCCCCCGAACCTCCGAACGAGGAACCGGGGAGCTGTTTTTT. This chain uses TRBV29-1 with TRBJ2-2, with D hard to call. The V gene's germline CDR1 is SQVTM and CDR2 ANQGSEA. The CDR3 is 15 amino acids. Deletions cut 8 bases from V and 5 bases from J, with 21 bases between.

The chain combines TRBV10-2 with TRBJ1-5; D uncertain. CDR3 length: 16 residues. The germline V gene encodes CDR1 WSHSY and CDR2 SAAADI. Trimming removed 2 bases from V and 3 bases from J, with 14 bases in between. CDR3 loop: CASSEVARGLNQPQHF. CDR3 bases: TGCGCCAGCAGTGAGGTAGCTAGAGGACTCAATCAGCCCCAGCATTTT.

This chain links TRBV7-2 with TRBJ2-6; tentatively, D is TRBD2 (5 bases). V was cut by 8 bases and J by 0 bases, with 14 bases left in between. The germline V gene encodes CDR1 SGHTA and CDR2 FQGNSA. This CDR3 comprises 16 residues. The CDR3, as DNA: TGTGCCAGCTCCCCAAAGGCGGGCTCTGGGGCCAACGTCCTGACTTTC. Residues: CASSPKAGSGANVLTF.

This chain links TRBV6-5 with TRBJ1-3, with a tentative D call TRBD1 (6 bases). From germline, CDR1 is MNHEY and CDR2 SVGAGI. V shed 6 bases and J shed 6 bases, with 15 bases lying between them. The CDR3 length is 14 residues. The CDR3 DNA sequence: TGTGCCAGCAGGGTACAGGGTACCCTAAACACCATATATTTT. This codes for CASRVQGTLNTIYF.

The chain joins TRBV28 to TRBJ1-1, with 8 nucleotides matching TRBD1. J lost 5 bases, V lost 0 bases, and 2 bases had no gene match. This CDR3 is 14 amino acids long. Germline V gives CDR1 MDHEN, CDR2 SYDVKM. CDR3 residues: CASSLWTGETEAFF. The CDR3 coding sequence is TGTGCCAGCAGTTTATGGACAGGGGAGACTGAAGCTTTCTTT. The variable domain in full, with the rest retrieved from reference TRBV28 and TRBJ1-1, is DVKVTQSSRYLVKRTGEKVFLECVQDMDHENMFWYRQDPGLGLRLIYFSYDVKMKEKGDIPEGYSVSREKKERFSLILESASTNQTSMYLCASSLWTGETEAFFGQGTRLTVV.

The chain employs TRBV27 and TRBJ2-3; D unclear. Per the germline V gene, CDR1 is MNHEY and CDR2 is SMNVEV (reference sequence). The CDR3 consists of 11 residues. V was cut by 3 bases and J by 4 bases, with 2 bases left in between. Here the CDR3 reads CASSFADTQYF. CDR3 coding DNA: TGTGCCAGCAGTTTCGCAGATACGCAGTATTTT.

The chain is built from TRBV9 and TRBJ1-1, with 9 bases aligning to TRBD1. There are 12 residues in the CDR3. Germline CDR1 SGDLS, CDR2 YYNGEE. J lost 7 bases, V lost 4 bases, and 2 bases had no gene match. CDR3 protein: CASSRQGDEAFF. The CDR3 nucleotides are TGTGCCAGCAGCAGACAGGGGGATGAAGCTTTCTTT.

This clone was recorded only once. This chain joins TRBV3-1 (or the pseudogene TRBV3-2) and TRBJ1-6; the match to TRBD1 covers 9 bases. This CDR3 is built from 13 residues. V shed 0 bases and J 18 bases; nucleotides not matched to a gene: 6. Looked up from germline, CDR1 is LGHDT and CDR2 is YNNKEL (reference sequence). Here the CDR3 DNA reads TGTGCCAGCAGCCAAGATGGGGGACAGGGATACCACTTT. Its protein is CASSQDGGQGYHF.

The chain couples TRBV28 to TRBJ2-4; 9 positions agree with TRBD1. This CDR3 contains 14 residues. V dropped 2 bases and J dropped 7; count of bases not matched to a gene: 3. Germline CDR1 is MDHEN and CDR2 is SYDVKM. The CDR3 loop is CASSLTGGRNIQYF. The CDR3 DNA reads TGTGCCAGCAGTTTAACAGGGGGCAGGAACATTCAGTACTTC.

The V call is TRBV27, the J call TRBJ1-2, with D possibly TRBD1 on 5 matching bases. Trimming left V 4 bases short and J 0 bases short, with 15 bases between. Germline CDR1 reads MNHEY; CDR2 reads SMNVEV (reference sequence). This CDR3 contains 16 residues. DNA for the CDR3: TGTGCCAGCAGTTCCCACCTCGGGGGGTCTAACTATGGCTACACCTTC. It translates to CASSSHLGGSNYGYTF.

The chain is built from TRBV28 and TRBJ2-7; 9 bases are shared with TRBD2. Unmatched junction bases numbered 3, after V lost 1 base and J lost 2 bases. There are 15 residues in the CDR3. CDR1 is MDHEN, CDR2 SYDVKM, per germline. The DNA of the CDR3 is TGTGCCAGCAGTTTATATCTAGCGGGGACCTACGAGCAGTACTTC. The encoded protein is CASSLYLAGTYEQYF.

This clone was detected only once. This CDR3 reads CASSSPGVYNEQFF. The DNA for the CDR3 is TGTGCCAGCAGCTCTCCGGGGGTATACAATGAGCAGTTCTTC. The chain has TRBV7-3 and TRBJ2-1; D might be TRBD2 (6 bases). Per germline, CDR1 SGHTA and CDR2 FQGTGA. The CDR3 totals 14 residues. With 4 bases removed from V and 4 bases from J, the gap between germline ends came to 11 bases.

The CDR3 sequence is CASSLGEGQPQHF. CDR3 DNA: TGCGCCAGCAGCCTAGGGGAGGGTCAGCCCCAGCATTTT. This rearrangement joins TRBV5-1 to TRBJ1-5; possibly TRBD1 for D (5 bases). CDR3 size: 13 residues. With 4 bases removed from V and 6 bases from J, the gap between germline ends came to 11 bases. Germline V gene sequence: CDR1 SGHRS, CDR2 YFSETQ.

This clone came up once. The chain links TRBV5-1 to TRBJ2-7, with 7 bases matching TRBD1. The CDR3 consists of 14 residues. Trimming took 3 bases from V and 2 from J; bases not matched to a gene: 5. CDR1 is SGHRS and CDR2 is YFSETQ in the germline V gene. The CDR3 is CASSSGDRAYEQYF. The DNA for the CDR3 is TGCGCCAGCAGCTCAGGGGACAGAGCCTACGAGCAGTACTTC.

CDR3 in amino acids: CASSVVGGNRETQYF. DNA for the CDR3: TGTGCCAGCAGCGTAGTTGGCGGGAATAGAGAGACCCAGTACTTC. The rearrangement links TRBV9 to TRBJ2-5, with D tentatively TRBD2 (6 bases). The CDR3 length is 15 residues. Germline values: CDR1 SGDLS, CDR2 YYNGEE. Between the trimmed V and J ends, which lost 0 bases and 4 bases, there was a span of 13 bases.

The genes are TRBV29-1 and TRBJ2-7; possible D gene TRBD1, 6 bases. The CDR3 is made up of 12 amino acids. The V and J ends lost 4 bases and 3 bases respectively, with 10 bases between them. Germline CDR1 reads SQVTM; CDR2 reads ANQGSEA. The CDR3 reads CSVGDTYYEQYF. The CDR3 DNA follows: TGCAGCGTTGGGGACACTTACTACGAGCAGTACTTC.

The chain recombines TRBV5-5 with TRBJ1-1; TRBD1 matches at 9 bases. Trimming removed 4 bases from V and 6 bases from J; junction bases left unmatched: 7. Germline assignment: CDR1 SGHKS and CDR2 YYEKEE (reference sequence). The CDR3 length is 14 residues. The CDR3 here is CASSQATGGAEAFF. The CDR3, as DNA: TGTGCCAGCAGCCAGGCGACAGGGGGGGCTGAAGCTTTCTTT.

V usage is TRBV19 and J usage is TRBJ1-1; D call uncertain. The CDR3 extends over 14 amino acids. With 0 bases removed from V and 1 base from J, the gap between germline ends came to 6 bases. Germline V CDR1 and CDR2: LNHDA, SQIVND (reference sequence). The CDR3 DNA reads TGTGCCAGTAGTATAGAACTACGGAACACTGAAGCTTTCTTT. It is translated as CASSIELRNTEAFF.

V is TRBV7-2 and J is TRBJ2-3; 7 bases are a match to TRBD1. The CDR3 loop spans 15 amino acids. Germline-derived CDR1 and CDR2 are SGHTA and FQGNSA. J was trimmed by 3 bases and V by 5 bases; bases with no gene match: 8. For the CDR3, the DNA is TGTGCCAGCAGCCCTCGGACAGGACGGACAGATACGCAGTATTTT. Amino acid sequence: CASSPRTGRTDTQYF.